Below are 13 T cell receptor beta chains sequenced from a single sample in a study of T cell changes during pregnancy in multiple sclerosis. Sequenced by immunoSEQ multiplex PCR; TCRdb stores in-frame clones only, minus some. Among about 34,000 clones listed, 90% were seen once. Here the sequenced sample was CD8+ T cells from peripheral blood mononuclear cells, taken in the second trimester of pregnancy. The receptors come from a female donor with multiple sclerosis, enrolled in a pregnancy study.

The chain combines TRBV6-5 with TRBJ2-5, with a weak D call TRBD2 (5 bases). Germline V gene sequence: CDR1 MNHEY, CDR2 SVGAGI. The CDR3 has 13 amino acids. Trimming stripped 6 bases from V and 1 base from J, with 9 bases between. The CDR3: CASSKDFQETQYF. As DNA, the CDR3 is TGTGCCAGCAGCAAGGACTTCCAAGAGACCCAGTACTTC.

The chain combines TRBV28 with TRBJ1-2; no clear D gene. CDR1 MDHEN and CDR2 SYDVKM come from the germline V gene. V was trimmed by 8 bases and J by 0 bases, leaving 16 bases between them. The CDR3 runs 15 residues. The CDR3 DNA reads TGTGCCAGCCAGCAAGTGCTAGGAACTAACTATGGCTACACCTTC. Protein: CASQQVLGTNYGYTF.

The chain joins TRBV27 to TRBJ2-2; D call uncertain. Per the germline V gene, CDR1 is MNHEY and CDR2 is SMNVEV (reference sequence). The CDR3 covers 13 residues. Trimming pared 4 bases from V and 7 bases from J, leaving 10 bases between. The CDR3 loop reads CASSWSVSGELFF. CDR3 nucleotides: TGTGCCAGCAGTTGGAGCGTAAGCGGGGAGCTGTTTTTT.

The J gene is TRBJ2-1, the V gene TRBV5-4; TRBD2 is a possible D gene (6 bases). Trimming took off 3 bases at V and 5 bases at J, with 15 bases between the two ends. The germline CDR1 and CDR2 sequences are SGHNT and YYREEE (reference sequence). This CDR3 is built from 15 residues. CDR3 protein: CASSSPGLPDNEQFF. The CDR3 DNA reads TGTGCCAGCAGCTCGCCGGGACTGCCAGACAATGAGCAGTTCTTC.

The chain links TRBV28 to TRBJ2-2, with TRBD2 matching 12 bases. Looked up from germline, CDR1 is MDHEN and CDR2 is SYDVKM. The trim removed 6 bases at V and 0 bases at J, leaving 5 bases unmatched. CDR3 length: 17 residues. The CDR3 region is CASRGLAGIANTGELFF. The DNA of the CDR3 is TGTGCCAGCAGGGGACTAGCGGGCATAGCGAACACCGGGGAGCTGTTTTTT.

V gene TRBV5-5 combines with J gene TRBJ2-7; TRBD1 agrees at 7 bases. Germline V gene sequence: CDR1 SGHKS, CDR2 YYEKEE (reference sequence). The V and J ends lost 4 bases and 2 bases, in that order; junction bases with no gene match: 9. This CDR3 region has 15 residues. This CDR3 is CASSVGTDTTYEQYF. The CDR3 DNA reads TGTGCCAGCAGCGTCGGGACAGATACCACCTACGAGCAGTACTTC.

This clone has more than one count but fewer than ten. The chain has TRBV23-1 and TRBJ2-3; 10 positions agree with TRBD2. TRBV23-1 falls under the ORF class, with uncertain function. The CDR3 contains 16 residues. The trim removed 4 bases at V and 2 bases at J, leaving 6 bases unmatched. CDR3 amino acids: CASSRSTSGDTDTQYF. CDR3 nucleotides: TGCGCCAGCAGTCGGTCAACTAGCGGGGACACAGATACGCAGTATTTT.

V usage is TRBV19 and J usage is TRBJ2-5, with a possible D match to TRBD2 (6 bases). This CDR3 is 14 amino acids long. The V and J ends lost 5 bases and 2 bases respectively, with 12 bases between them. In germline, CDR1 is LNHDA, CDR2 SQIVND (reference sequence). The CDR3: CASSPEGTQETQYF. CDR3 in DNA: TGTGCCAGTAGTCCCGAAGGGACTCAAGAGACCCAGTACTTC.

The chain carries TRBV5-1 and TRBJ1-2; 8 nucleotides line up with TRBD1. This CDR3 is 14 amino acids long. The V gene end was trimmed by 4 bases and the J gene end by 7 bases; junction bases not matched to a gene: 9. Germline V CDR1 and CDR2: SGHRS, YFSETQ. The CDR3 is CASSRGQGLTGYTF. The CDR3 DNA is TGCGCCAGCAGCCGCGGACAGGGATTAACTGGCTACACCTTC.

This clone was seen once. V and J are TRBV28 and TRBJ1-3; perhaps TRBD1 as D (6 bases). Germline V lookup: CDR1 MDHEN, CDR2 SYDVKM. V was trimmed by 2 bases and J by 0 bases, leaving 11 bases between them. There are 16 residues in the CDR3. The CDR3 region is CASSLRGIDSGNTIYF. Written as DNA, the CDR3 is TGTGCCAGCAGTTTAAGGGGGATTGACTCTGGAAACACCATATATTTT.

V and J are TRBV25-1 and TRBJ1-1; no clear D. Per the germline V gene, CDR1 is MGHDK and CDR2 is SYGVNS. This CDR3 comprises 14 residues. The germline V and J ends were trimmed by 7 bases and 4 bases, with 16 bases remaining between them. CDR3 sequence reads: CASTLTGSGTEAFF. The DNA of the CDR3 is TGTGCCAGCACCTTAACGGGTAGTGGCACTGAAGCTTTCTTT.

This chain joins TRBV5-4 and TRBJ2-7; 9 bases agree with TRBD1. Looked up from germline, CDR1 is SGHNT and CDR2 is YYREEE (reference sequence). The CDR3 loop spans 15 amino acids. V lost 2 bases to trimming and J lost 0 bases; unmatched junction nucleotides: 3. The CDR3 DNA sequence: TGTGCCAGCAGCTTTGACAGGGGGTTCTCCTACGAGCAGTACTTC. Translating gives CASSFDRGFSYEQYF. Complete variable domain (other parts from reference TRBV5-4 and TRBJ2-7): ETGVTQSPTHLIKTRGQQVTLRCSSQSGHNTVSWYQQALGQGPQFIFQYYREEENGRGNFPPRFSGLQFPNYSSELNVNALELDDSALYLCASSFDRGFSYEQYFGPGTRLTVT.

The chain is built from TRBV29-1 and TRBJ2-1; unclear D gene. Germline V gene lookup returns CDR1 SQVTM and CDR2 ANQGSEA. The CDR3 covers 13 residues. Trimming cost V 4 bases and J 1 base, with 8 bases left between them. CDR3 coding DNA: TGCAGCGTTGCTTTCCGGTCCTACAATGAGCAGTTCTTC. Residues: CSVAFRSYNEQFF.